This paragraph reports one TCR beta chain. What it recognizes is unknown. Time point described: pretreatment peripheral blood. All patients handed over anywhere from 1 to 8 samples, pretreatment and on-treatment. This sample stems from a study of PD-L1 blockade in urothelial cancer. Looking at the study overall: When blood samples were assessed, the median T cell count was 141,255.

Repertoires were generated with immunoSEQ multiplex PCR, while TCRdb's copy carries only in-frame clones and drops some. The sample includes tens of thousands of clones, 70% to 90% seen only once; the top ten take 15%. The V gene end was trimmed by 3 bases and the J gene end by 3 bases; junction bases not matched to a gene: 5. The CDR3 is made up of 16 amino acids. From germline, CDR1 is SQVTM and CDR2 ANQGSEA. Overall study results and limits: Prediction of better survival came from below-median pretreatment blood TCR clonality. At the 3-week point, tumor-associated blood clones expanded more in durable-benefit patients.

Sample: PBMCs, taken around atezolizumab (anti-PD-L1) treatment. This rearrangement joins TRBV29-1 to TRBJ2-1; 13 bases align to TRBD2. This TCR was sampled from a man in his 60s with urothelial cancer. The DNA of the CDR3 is TGCAGCGTTGAGGGGACTAGCGGGGTAAGCTACAATGAGCAGTTCTTC. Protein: CSVEGTSGVSYNEQFF.